This section outlines one T cell receptor (beta chain) sequence together with its context. The data belong to a study of regulatory T cells in long-lasting Graves disease. Libraries of TCR beta came from iRepertoire HTBI primers plus Arm-PCR of CDR3 regions. TCRdb used MiXCR to reprocess the multiplex PCR reads, holding one entry per CDR3 protein. This sample has 420,000 or so distinct CDR3 sequences; 15% to 20% occur once, and the top ten carry 20% to 25%. Germline V CDR1 and CDR2: WNHNN, SYGVQD (reference sequence). The CDR3 covers 13 residues. V was pared by 6 bases and J by 9 bases, with 2 bases of the junction left unmatched. Time point noted: newly diagnosed GD, antithyroid drugs for less than 3 months. PBMCs provided the RNA from which the TCR library was made. With EDTA tubes as the receptacles, about 9 milliliters of peripheral blood were drawn. These same records also appear under a second study, on T cells in Graves' hyperthyroidism and ophthalmopathy.

The chain links TRBV10-1 to TRBJ2-1; 13 bases map to TRBD2. The source was peripheral blood mononuclear cells (PBMCs), collected at new diagnosis, from a patient treated with antithyroid drugs. This sequence was found in a young woman with Graves disease. CDR3 in DNA: TGCGCCAGCAGGACTAGCGGGGGGACTGAGCAGTTCTTC. Encoded protein: CASRTSGGTEQFF.